This T cell receptor beta chain was retrieved from a study of cytomegalovirus exposure and HLA in healthy donors. On this clone itself: Its antigen is as yet unknown.

Both 60 Vbeta primers and 13 Jbeta primers went into the PCR. The assay was immunoSEQ multiplex PCR, and TCRdb's table has in-frame clones only and misses some. In the table there are approximately 210,000 clones, about three quarters of which are singletons. General observations from the study: Analysis performed later found about 18,000 TCR beta sequences associated with HLA alleles at 0.05 false discovery rate. Further analysis, carried out later, found HLA-associated TCR beta chains more clonally expanded than equally common other chains. TCR beta V segments were, for the most part, productive about 87% or about 30% of the time in an earlier analysis.

This receptor was taken from a male donor in good health and CMV-seronegative. The material sequenced was PBMCs.

CDR3: CASSQDGRDQPQHF. CDR3 bases: TGTGCCAGCAGCCAGGACGGGAGGGATCAGCCCCAGCATTTT. J is TRBJ1-5 and V is TRBV7-9; D unclear. Germline V gene lookup returns CDR1 SEHNR and CDR2 FQNEAQ (reference sequence). The CDR3 spans 14 residues. V lost 5 bases, J lost 5 bases, and 13 bases lay in between.